The 17 T cell receptor beta chains below were found in one sample sequenced in a study of shared clonotypes between healthy human individuals. This table comes from immunoSEQ multiplex PCR, and its TCRdb copy is limited to in-frame clones, with some not included. Of millions of clones detected, 90% to 95% appear once; the ten largest clones hold 0.1% to 0.15%. The sequenced material came from naive CD4+ T cells sorted from blood. The sample's subset: CD45RA+ positively selected. The receptors here all came from a young man in good health.

About this clone itself: Compared with germline, one end of the junction differs, possibly owing to a read error. The V call is TRBV5-1, the J call TRBJ2-5; 14 positions match TRBD2. The CDR3 is made up of 13 amino acids. Germline CDR1 and CDR2: SGHRS and YFSETQ. This CDR3 reads CASSGGLAGGPNF. The CDR3 DNA is TGCGCCAGCAGCGGTGGACTAGCGGGAGGTCCTAACTTC.

This clone has just one count. The chain joins TRBV5-4 to TRBJ1-6; D is perhaps TRBD1 (5 bases). Between the trimmed V and J ends, which lost 0 bases and 7 bases, there was a span of 8 bases. This CDR3 is 14 amino acids long. The germline V gene encodes CDR1 SGHNT and CDR2 YYREEE (reference sequence). The CDR3 spells CASSLVTVNSPLHF. CDR3 sequence (DNA): TGTGCCAGCAGCTTGGTGACAGTCAATTCACCCCTCCACTTT.

This chain links TRBV30 with TRBJ2-5, with D possibly matching TRBD1 (6 bases). Germline values: CDR1 GTSNPN, CDR2 SVGIG (reference sequence). Trimming left V 1 base short and J 5 bases short, with 17 bases between. This CDR3 has 15 residues. As DNA, the CDR3 is TGTGCCTGGAGTGCCACAACAGGGATAGGTGAGACCCAGTACTTC. This codes for CAWSATTGIGETQYF.

In this sample, this clone turned up once. The chain combines TRBV5-6 with TRBJ1-4; D gene ambiguous. The V gene lost 6 bases and the J gene lost 8 bases, with 17 bases spanning the gap. Looked up from germline, CDR1 is SGHDT and CDR2 is YYEEEE. CDR3 length: 14 residues. CDR3 amino acids: CASTREGGSEKLFF. The CDR3 region has the DNA TGTGCCAGCACCCGGGAGGGAGGAAGCGAAAAACTGTTTTTT.

V is TRBV6-1 and J is TRBJ2-7; D remains unclear. In germline, CDR1 is MNHNS, CDR2 SASEGT. Trimming shortened V by 3 bases and J by 0 bases, and 12 bases separated the two germline ends. The CDR3 is 15 amino acids. In DNA form, the CDR3 reads TGTGCCAGCAGTGAGGGCAGGTTAAGCTCCTACGAGCAGTACTTC. This gives the protein CASSEGRLSSYEQYF.

About this clone: Given a much more abundant clone one base away, this may be a read error. This sample also contains other DNA sequences that code for the same CDR3. The chain combines TRBV6-5 with TRBJ1-1; no clear D. With 2 bases removed from V and 1 base from J, the gap between germline ends came to 2 bases. The V gene's germline CDR1 is MNHEY and CDR2 SVGAGI. CDR3 length equals 12 residues. The CDR3 nucleotides read TGTGCCAGCAGTTACCGGAACACTGAAGCTTTCTTT. It translates to CASSYRNTEAFF.

V and J are TRBV7-8 and TRBJ1-6; 7 bases match TRBD1. The trim removed 5 bases at V and 10 bases at J, leaving 8 bases unmatched. Germline-derived CDR1 and CDR2 are SGHVS and FQNEAQ. CDR3 length: 14 residues. CDR3 residues: CASSPPTGASPLHF. CDR3 sequence (DNA): TGTGCCAGCAGCCCCCCCACAGGGGCCTCACCCCTCCACTTT.

The chain joins TRBV11-3 to TRBJ2-7; D is uncertain. Between the trimmed V and J ends, which lost 5 bases and 6 bases, there was a span of 14 bases. The CDR3 loop spans 13 amino acids. Germline assignment: CDR1 SGHNT and CDR2 YENEEA. CDR3 in amino acids: CASSVRFLSEQYF. CDR3 sequence (DNA): TGTGCCAGCAGCGTAAGATTTCTGAGCGAGCAGTACTTC.

V gene TRBV6-6 combines with J gene TRBJ1-5; D is possibly TRBD1 (6 bases). With 0 bases removed from V and 6 bases from J, the gap between germline ends came to 12 bases. From germline, CDR1 is MNHNY and CDR2 SVGAGI (reference sequence). The CDR3 is 15 residues long. Here the CDR3 reads CASSYSTQGSQPQHF. CDR3 nucleotide sequence: TGTGCCAGCAGTTACTCGACCCAGGGGAGTCAGCCCCAGCATTTT.

The chain is built from TRBV5-5 and TRBJ1-3; D gene ambiguous. The CDR3 spans 17 residues. Germline values: CDR1 SGHKS, CDR2 YYEKEE (reference sequence). Trimming stripped 0 bases from V and 0 bases from J, with 13 bases between. The CDR3 is CASSLALSASSGNTIYF. CDR3 nucleotides: TGTGCCAGCAGCTTGGCCTTGAGTGCATCCTCTGGAAACACCATATATTTT.

The rearrangement joins TRBV25-1 to TRBJ2-5; a possible D gene is TRBD1 (6 bases). CDR3 length: 15 amino acids. The V gene lost 6 bases and the J gene lost 2 bases, with 16 bases spanning the gap. Germline V gives CDR1 MGHDK, CDR2 SYGVNS. CDR3 DNA: TGTGCCAGCAGAGAGACAGGCCCCTCTCAAGAGACCCAGTACTTC. It is translated as CASRETGPSQETQYF.

The rearrangement links TRBV19 to TRBJ2-5, with a tentative D call TRBD2 (5 bases). Trimming pared 4 bases from V and 5 bases from J, leaving 23 bases between. The germline V gene encodes CDR1 LNHDA and CDR2 SQIVND (reference sequence). This CDR3 has 17 amino acids. For the CDR3, the DNA is TGTGCCAGTAGTACGCTGGGTCTCGGGAAGGGTCAGGAGACCCAGTACTTC. It specifies CASSTLGLGKGQETQYF.

The chain is built from TRBV2 and TRBJ2-7; D is possibly TRBD1 (5 bases). The CDR3 loop spans 14 amino acids. V was trimmed by 3 bases and J by 0 bases, leaving 9 bases between them. Germline assignment: CDR1 SNHLY and CDR2 FYNNEI. This CDR3 is CASSDLGVSYEQYF. The CDR3 nucleotides read TGTGCCAGCAGTGATTTAGGGGTCTCCTACGAGCAGTACTTC.

The chain joins TRBV5-1 to TRBJ2-1, with 8 bases that match TRBD1. This CDR3 contains 15 residues. The germline V gene encodes CDR1 SGHRS and CDR2 YFSETQ. V was pared by 2 bases and J by 3 bases, with 4 bases of the junction left unmatched. As DNA, the CDR3 is TGCGCCAGCAGCTTTCGGGACAGGTTCTACAATGAGCAGTTCTTC. This sequence encodes CASSFRDRFYNEQFF.

The J gene is TRBJ2-2, the V gene TRBV5-6; 9 bases line up with TRBD1. Germline-derived CDR1 and CDR2 are SGHDT and YYEEEE. This CDR3 region has 15 residues. V shed 3 bases, J shed 2 bases, and the junction held 2 bases outside the gene matches. The CDR3 spells CASSWDRDNTGELFF. CDR3 nucleotides: TGTGCCAGCAGCTGGGACAGGGATAACACCGGGGAGCTGTTTTTT.

V is TRBV7-2 and J is TRBJ2-6; D could derive from TRBD1 or TRBD2 (5 bases each). The V and J ends lost 5 bases and 2 bases respectively, with 10 bases between them. The CDR3 is 15 residues long. Looked up from germline, CDR1 is SGHTA and CDR2 is FQGNSA. CDR3 in DNA: TGTGCCAGCAGCCGGGACGGGACTGGGGCCAACGTCCTGACTTTC. It is translated as CASSRDGTGANVLTF.

J is TRBJ2-1 and V is TRBV7-2; D may correspond to TRBD1 or TRBD2 (6 bases each). Germline values: CDR1 SGHTA, CDR2 FQGNSA. Trimming removed 5 bases at V and 7 bases at J, with 15 bases between. CDR3 length: 14 amino acids. CDR3 loop: CASSPPGAWNEQFF. For the CDR3, the DNA is TGTGCCAGCAGCCCCCCGGGGGCGTGGAATGAGCAGTTCTTC.